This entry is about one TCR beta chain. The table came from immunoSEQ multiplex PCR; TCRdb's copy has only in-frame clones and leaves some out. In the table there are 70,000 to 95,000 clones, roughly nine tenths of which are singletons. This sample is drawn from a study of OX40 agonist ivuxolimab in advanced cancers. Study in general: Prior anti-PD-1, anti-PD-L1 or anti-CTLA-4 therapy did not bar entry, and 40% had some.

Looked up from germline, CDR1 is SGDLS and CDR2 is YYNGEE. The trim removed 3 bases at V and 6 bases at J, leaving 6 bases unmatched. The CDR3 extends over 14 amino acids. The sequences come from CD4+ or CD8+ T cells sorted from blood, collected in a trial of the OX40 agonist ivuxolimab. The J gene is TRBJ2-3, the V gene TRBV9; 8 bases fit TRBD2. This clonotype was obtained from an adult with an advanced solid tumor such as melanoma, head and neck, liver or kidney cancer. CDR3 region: CASSGSGRGDTQYF. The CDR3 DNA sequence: TGTGCCAGCAGCGGGAGCGGGAGAGGGGATACGCAGTATTTT.